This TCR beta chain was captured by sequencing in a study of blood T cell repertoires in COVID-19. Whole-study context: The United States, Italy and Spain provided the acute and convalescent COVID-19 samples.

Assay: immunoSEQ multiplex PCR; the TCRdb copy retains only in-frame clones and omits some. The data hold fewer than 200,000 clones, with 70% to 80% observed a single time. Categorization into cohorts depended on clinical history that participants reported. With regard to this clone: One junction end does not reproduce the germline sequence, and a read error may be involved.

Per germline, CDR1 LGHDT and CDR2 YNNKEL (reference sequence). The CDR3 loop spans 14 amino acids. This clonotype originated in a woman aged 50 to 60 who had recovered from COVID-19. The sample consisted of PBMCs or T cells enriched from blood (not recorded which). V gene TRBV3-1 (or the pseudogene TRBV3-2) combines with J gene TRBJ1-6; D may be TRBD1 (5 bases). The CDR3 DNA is TGTGCCAGCAGCCAAGGACAGAACAATTCACCCCTTCACTTT. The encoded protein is CASSQGQNNSPLHF.